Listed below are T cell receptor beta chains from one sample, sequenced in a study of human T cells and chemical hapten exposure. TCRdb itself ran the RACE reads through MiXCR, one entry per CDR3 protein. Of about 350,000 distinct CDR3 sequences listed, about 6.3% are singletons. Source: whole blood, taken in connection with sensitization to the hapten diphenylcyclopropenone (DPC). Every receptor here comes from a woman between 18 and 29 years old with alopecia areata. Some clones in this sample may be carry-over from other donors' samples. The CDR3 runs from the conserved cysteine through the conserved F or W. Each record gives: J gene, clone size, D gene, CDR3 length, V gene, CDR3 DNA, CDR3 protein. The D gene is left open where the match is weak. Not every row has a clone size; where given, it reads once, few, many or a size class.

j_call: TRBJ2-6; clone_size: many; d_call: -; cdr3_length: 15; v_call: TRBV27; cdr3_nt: TGTGCCAGCAGTTTCGGGCAGCCTGGGGCCAACGTCCTGACTTTC; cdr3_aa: CASSFGQPGANVLTF
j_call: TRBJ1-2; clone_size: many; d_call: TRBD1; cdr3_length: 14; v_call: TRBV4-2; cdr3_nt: TGTGCCAGCAGCCAAGAAGGGGACAGGTCCGGCTACACCTTC; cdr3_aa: CASSQEGDRSGYTF
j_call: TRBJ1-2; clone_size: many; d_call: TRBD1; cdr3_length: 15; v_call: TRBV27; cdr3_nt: TGTGCCAGCAGTTTCGCCGGGACAGGTCCGGGTGGCTACACCTTC; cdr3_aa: CASSFAGTGPGGYTF
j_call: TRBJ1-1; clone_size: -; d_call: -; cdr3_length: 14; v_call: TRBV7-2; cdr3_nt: TGTGCCAGCAGCCCGTGGTCCCGGGATACTGAAGCTTTCTTT; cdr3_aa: CASSPWSRDTEAFF
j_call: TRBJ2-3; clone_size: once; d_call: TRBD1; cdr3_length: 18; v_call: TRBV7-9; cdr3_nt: TGTGCCAGCAGCTTAGGGGCTCGAGGACAGGTCAGCACAGATACGCAGTATTTT; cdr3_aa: CASSLGARGQVSTDTQYF
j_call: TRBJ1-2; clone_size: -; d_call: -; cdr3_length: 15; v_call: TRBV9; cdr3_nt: TGTGCCAGCAGCGCCCCGACAGGTCTTAACTATGGCTACACCTTC; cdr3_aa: CASSAPTGLNYGYTF
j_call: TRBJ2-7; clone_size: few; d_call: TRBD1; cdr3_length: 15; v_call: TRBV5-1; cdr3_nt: TGCGCCAGCAGCTGGAGGACAGGGGGGAAGGCCGAGCAGTACTTC; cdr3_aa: CASSWRTGGKAEQYF
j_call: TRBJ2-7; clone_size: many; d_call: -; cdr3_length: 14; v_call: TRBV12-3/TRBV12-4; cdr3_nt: TGTGCCAGCAGTCCTAGCCAGGGGTGGTACGAGCAGTACTTC; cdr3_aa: CASSPSQGWYEQYF
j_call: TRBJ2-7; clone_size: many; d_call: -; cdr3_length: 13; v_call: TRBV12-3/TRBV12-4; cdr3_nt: TGTGCCAGCAGTCGCCATAGTCCTCCGAGTGTGTACTTC; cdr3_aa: CASSRHSPPSVYF
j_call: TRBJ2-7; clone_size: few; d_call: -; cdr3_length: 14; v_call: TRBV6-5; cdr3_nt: TGTGCCAGCAGTTACGGACAAGAGGTCCACGAGCAGTACTTC; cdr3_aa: CASSYGQEVHEQYF
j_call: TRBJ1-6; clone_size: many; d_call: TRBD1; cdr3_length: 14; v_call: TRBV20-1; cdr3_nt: TGCAGTGCAGAGAGGACAGGGGGCGTTTCACCCCTCCACTTT; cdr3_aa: CSAERTGGVSPLHF
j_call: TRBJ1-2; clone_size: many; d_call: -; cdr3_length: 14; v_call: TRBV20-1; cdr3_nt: TGCAGTGCGCCACAACCAGACAGTAACTATGGCTACACCTTC; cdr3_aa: CSAPQPDSNYGYTF
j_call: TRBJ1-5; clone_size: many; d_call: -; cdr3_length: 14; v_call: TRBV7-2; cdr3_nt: TGTGCCAGCAGCTTAGCAGGGTTCAATCAGCCCCAGCATTTT; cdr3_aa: CASSLAGFNQPQHF
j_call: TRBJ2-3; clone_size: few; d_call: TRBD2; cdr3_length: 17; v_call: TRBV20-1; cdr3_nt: TGCAGTGCTAGAGACCCGGGACTAGCGGGGGATATAGATACGCAGTATTTT; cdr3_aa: CSARDPGLAGDIDTQYF
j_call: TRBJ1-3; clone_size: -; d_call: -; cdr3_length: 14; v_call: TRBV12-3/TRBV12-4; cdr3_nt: TGTGCCAGCAGTCGCTTGGACTCTGGAAACACCATATATTTT; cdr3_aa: CASSRLDSGNTIYF
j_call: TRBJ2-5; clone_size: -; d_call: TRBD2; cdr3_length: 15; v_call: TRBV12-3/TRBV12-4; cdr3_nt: TGTGCCAGCAGTTTTTGGCGGGGGGGCCGAGAGACCCAGTACTTC; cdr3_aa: CASSFWRGGRETQYF
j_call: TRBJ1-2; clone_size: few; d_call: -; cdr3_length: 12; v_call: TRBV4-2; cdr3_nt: TGTGCCAGCAGCCATGGCTCAGGTGGCTACACCTTC; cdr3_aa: CASSHGSGGYTF
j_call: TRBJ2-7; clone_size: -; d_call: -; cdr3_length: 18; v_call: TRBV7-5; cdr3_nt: -; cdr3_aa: CISVPEAVLAPEVYEQYF
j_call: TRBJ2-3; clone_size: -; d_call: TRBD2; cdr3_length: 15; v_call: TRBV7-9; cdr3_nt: TGTGCCAGCAGATCCTTAGCGGGGAGCACAGATACGCAGTATTTT; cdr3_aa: CASRSLAGSTDTQYF
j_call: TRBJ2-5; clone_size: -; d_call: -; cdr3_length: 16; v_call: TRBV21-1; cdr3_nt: TGTGCCAGCAGCAAAGATTTGACAGGGGGCGGAGAGACCCAGTACTTC; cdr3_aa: CASSKDLTGGGETQYF
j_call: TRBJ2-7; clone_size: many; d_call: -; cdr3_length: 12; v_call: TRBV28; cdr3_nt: TGTGCCAGCAGTGAAGCCGACTACGAGCAGTACTTC; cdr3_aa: CASSEADYEQYF
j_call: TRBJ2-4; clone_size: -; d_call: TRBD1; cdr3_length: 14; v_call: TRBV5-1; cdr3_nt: TGCGCCAGCAGCATCCGGGACAGAGAAAACATTCTGTACTTC; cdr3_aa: CASSIRDRENILYF
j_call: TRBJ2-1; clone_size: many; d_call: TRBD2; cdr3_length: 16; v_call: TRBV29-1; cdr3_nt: TGCAGCGCCTTTGGAACTAGCGGGGGACGTTACAATGAGCAGTTCTTC; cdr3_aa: CSAFGTSGGRYNEQFF
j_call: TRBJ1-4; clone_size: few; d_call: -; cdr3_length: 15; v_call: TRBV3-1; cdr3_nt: TGTGCCAGCAGCCCCGGGGGCAGTTATAATGAAAAACTGTTTTTT; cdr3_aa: CASSPGGSYNEKLFF
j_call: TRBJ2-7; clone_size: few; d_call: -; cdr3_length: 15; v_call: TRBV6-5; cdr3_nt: TGTGCCAGCAGTCAAGATGGGACGCGGTCCTACGAGCAGTACTTC; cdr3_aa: CASSQDGTRSYEQYF
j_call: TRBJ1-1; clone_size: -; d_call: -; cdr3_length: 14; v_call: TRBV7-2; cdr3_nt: TGTGCCAGCTGCCAGCAAGGGGGAAACACTGAAGCTTTCTTT; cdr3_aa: CASCQQGGNTEAFF
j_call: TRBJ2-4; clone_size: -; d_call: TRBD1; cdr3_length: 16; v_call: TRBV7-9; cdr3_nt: TGTGCCAGCAGCTTAGGGGCAGGGGGAGCCAAAAACATTCAGTACTTC; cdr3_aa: CASSLGAGGAKNIQYF
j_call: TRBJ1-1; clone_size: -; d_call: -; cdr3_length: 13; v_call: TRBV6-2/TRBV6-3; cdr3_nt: TGTGCCAGTGGGGGCCTATTCTACACTGAAGCTTTCTTT; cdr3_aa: CASGGLFYTEAFF
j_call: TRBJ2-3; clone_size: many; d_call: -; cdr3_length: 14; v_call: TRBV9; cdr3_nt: TGTGCCAGCAGCCAGCACCATGGGACAGATACGCAGTATTTT; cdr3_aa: CASSQHHGTDTQYF
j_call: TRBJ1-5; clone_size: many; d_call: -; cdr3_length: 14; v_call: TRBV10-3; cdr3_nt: TGTGCCATCAGCTCCGACAGAAACAATCAGCCCCAGCATTTT; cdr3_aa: CAISSDRNNQPQHF
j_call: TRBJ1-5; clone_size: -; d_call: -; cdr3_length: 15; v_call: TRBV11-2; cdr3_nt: TGTGCCAGCAGCTTATCCCCCTTGAGGAATCAGCCCCAGCATTTT; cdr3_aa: CASSLSPLRNQPQHF
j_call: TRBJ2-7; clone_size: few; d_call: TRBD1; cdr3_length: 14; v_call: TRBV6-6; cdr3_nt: TGTGCCAGCAGTCAGGTGGACAGGGCAGGAGAGCAGTACTTC; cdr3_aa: CASSQVDRAGEQYF
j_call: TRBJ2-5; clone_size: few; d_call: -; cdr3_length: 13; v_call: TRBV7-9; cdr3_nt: TGTGCCAGCAGCTTTTTAACCCAAGAGACCCAGTACTTC; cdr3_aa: CASSFLTQETQYF
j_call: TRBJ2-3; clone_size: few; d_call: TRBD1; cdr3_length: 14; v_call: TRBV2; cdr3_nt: TGTGCCAGCAGAGACGACAGGGTTGCAGATACGCAGTATTTT; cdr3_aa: CASRDDRVADTQYF
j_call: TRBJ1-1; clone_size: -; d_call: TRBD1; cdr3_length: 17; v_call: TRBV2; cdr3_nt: TGTGCCAGCACCACAAAAGGACAGGGGGTGAGGGGCACTGAAGCTTTCTTT; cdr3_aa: CASTTKGQGVRGTEAFF
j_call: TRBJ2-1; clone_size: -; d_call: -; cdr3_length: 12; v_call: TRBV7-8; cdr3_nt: TGTGCCAGCAGCCAAGGAGATGGTGAGCAGTTCTTC; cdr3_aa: CASSQGDGEQFF
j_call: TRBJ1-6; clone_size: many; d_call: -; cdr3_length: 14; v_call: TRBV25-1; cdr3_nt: TGTGCCAGCAGTGAAGACAGGCAGAATTCACCCCTCCACTTT; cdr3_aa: CASSEDRQNSPLHF
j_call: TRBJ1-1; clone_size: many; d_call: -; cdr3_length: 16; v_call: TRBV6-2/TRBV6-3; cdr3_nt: TGTGCCAGCAGTTATGTGAGGGGATTCCTGAACACTGAAGCTTTCTTT; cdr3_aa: CASSYVRGFLNTEAFF
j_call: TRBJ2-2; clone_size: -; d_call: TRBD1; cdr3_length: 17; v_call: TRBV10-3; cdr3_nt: TGTGCCATCAGTGAGTCTACAGGGGGCGCGAACACCGGGGAGCTGTTTTTT; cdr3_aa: CAISESTGGANTGELFF
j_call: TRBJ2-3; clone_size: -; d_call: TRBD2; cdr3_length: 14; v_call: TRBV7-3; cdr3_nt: TGTGCCAGCAGCCTTTCTAGCGGCAAAGATACGCAGTATTTT; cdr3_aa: CASSLSSGKDTQYF
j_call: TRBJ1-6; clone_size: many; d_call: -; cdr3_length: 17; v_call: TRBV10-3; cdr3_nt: TGTGCCATCAGTGAGACCGGGGGGCAATATCGTGATTCACCCCTCCACTTT; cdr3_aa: CAISETGGQYRDSPLHF
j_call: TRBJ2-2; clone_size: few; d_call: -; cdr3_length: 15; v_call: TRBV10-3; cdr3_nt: TGTGCCATCAGGTCCGGGACCCTAGACACCGGGGAGCTGTTTTTT; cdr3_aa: CAIRSGTLDTGELFF
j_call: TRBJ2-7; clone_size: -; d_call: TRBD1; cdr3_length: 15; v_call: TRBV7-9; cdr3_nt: TGTGCCAGCAGCGCACCGGGACAGCTTACCTACGAGCAGTACTTC; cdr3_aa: CASSAPGQLTYEQYF
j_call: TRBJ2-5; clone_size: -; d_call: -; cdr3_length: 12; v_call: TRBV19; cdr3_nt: TGTGCCAGTAGTATAGGAGGGGAGACCCAGTACTTC; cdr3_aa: CASSIGGETQYF
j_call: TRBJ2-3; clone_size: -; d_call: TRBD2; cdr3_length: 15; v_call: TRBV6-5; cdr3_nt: TGTGCCAGCAGTCCCATGGCGGGGGGCACAGATACGCAGTATTTT; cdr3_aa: CASSPMAGGTDTQYF
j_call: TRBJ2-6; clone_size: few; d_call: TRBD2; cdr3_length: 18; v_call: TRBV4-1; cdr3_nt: TGCGCCAGCAGCCAAGATACGGGGGGGGGCTCTGGGGCCAACGTCCTGACTTTC; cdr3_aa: CASSQDTGGGSGANVLTF